This TCR beta chain was sequenced during a study of tumor-infiltrating lymphocytes in primary liver carcinoma. At least ten counts were recorded for this clonotype. The CDR3 runs 16 residues. With 0 bases clipped from V and 2 bases from J, the junction kept 4 bases outside the gene matches. The V gene's germline CDR1 is SGHDN and CDR2 FVKESK. With around 490 ng total RNA as template and a constant-region primer, TCR beta cDNA was made. Library construction for TCR beta comprised three nested multiplex PCR rounds performed with slightly modified ARM-PCR. Both of the initial two PCR rounds ran for roughly 10 cycles and employed TRBV1-TRBV30 forward primers alongside a C-beta reverse primer. TCRdb re-analysed the multiplex PCR reads in MiXCR, keeping a single row per CDR3 protein. In the table there are approximately 100,000 distinct CDR3 sequences, approximately 70% of which are singletons. Investigators took RNA and DNA out together from roughly 21-30 mg of unsorted bulk tissue.

Sequenced material: liver tumor tissue from sampling region 2. Specified subset: tumor region T2, inferior pole. The clonotype was recovered from a woman in her sixties with primary liver carcinoma and hepatitis B virus infection. The chain is built from TRBV14 and TRBJ2-3; TRBD2 matches at 8 bases. The CDR3: CASSQDSGIFTDTQYF. DNA of the CDR3: TGTGCCAGCAGCCAAGATAGCGGGATCTTCACAGATACGCAGTATTTT.